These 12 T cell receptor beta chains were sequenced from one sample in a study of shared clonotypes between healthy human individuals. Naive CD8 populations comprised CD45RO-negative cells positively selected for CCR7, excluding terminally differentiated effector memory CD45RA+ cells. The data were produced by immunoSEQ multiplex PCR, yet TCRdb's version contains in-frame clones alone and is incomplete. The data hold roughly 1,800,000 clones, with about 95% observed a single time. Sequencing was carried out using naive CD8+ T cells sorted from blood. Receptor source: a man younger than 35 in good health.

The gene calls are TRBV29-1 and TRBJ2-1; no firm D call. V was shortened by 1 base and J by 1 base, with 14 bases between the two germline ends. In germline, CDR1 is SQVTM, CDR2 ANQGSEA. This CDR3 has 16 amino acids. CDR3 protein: CSVEAAAKKSYNEQFF. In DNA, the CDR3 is TGCAGCGTTGAAGCGGCAGCCAAAAAATCCTACAATGAGCAGTTCTTC.

CDR3: CASSLEQYEQYF. In nucleotides, the CDR3 is TGTGCCAGCAGCTTAGAGCAGTACGAGCAGTACTTC. The genes are TRBV7-9 and TRBJ2-7; D is unclear. The germline CDR1 and CDR2 sequences are SEHNR and FQNEAQ (reference sequence). Trimming left V 1 base short and J 4 bases short, with 5 bases between. The CDR3 has 12 amino acids.

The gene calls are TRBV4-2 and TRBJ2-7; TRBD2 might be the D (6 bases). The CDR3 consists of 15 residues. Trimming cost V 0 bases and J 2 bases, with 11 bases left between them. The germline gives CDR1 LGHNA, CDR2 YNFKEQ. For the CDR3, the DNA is TGTGCCAGCAGCCAAGATGGAACGGGGGCCTACGAGCAGTACTTC. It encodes CASSQDGTGAYEQYF.

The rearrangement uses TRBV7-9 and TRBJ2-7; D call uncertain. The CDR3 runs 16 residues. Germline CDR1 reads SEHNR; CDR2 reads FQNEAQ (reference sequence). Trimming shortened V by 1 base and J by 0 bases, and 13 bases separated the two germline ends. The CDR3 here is CASSLGSEGISYEQYF. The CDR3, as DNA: TGTGCCAGCAGCTTAGGATCTGAAGGGATCTCCTACGAGCAGTACTTC.

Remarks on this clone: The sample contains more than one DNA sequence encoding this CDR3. The CDR3 coding sequence is TGTGCCTGGAGTGTGGGTCCCGGGGAGCTGTTTTTT. Translation: CAWSVGPGELFF. The chain links TRBV30 to TRBJ2-2; no clear D gene. V was trimmed by 0 bases and J by 6 bases, leaving 5 bases between them. Germline loops: CDR1 GTSNPN, CDR2 SVGIG (reference sequence). The CDR3 length is 12 residues.

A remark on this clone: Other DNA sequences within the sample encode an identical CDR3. This CDR3 reads CASSVGGRTEAFF. The DNA of the CDR3 is TGTGCCAGCAGCGTTGGGGGACGGACTGAAGCTTTCTTT. The chain uses TRBV9 and TRBJ1-1; TRBD1 is a possible D gene (5 bases). The CDR3 loop spans 13 amino acids. CDR1 is SGDLS, CDR2 YYNGEE, per germline. Trimming cost V 2 bases and J 5 bases, with 10 bases left between them.

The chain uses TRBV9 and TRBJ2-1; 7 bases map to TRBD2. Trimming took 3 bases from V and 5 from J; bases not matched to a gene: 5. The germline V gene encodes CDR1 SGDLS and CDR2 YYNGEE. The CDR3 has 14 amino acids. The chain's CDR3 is CASSGSGADNEQFF. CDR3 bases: TGTGCCAGCAGCGGAAGCGGGGCGGACAATGAGCAGTTCTTC.

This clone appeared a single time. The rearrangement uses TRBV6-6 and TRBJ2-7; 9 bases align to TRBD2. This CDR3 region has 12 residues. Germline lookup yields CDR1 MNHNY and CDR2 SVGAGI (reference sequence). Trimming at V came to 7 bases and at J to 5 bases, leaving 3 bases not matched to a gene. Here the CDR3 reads CASNIAGDEQYF. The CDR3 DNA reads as TGTGCCAGCAATATAGCGGGAGACGAGCAGTACTTC.

The CDR3 DNA sequence: TGTGCCAGCAGCTTAGCACCCGGGGGCACTGAAGCTTTCTTT. This codes for CASSLAPGGTEAFF. The chain combines TRBV7-6 with TRBJ1-1; D possibly corresponds to TRBD1 (5 bases). With 0 bases removed from V and 4 bases from J, the gap between germline ends came to 9 bases. This CDR3 comprises 14 residues. The germline V gene has CDR1 SGHVS and CDR2 FNYEAQ.

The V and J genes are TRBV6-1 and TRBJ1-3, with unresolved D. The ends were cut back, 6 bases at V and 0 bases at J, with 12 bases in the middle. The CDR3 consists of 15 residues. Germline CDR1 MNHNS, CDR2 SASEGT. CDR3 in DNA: TGTGCCAGCAGCGGACCCCTGAGCTCTGGAAACACCATATATTTT. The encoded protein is CASSGPLSSGNTIYF.

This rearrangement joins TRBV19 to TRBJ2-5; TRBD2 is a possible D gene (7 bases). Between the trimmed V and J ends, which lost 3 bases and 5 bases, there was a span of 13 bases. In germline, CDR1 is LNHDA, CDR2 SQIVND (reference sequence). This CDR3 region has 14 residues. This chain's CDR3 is CASSMGGGKETQYF. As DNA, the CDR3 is TGTGCCAGTAGTATGGGAGGGGGTAAGGAGACCCAGTACTTC.

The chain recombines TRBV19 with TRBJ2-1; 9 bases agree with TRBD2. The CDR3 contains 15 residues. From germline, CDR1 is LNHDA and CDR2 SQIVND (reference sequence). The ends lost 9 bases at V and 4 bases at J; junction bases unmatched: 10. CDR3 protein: CASSLGAGGYNEQFF. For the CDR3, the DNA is TGTGCCAGCTCCTTAGGGGCGGGGGGGTACAATGAGCAGTTCTTC.